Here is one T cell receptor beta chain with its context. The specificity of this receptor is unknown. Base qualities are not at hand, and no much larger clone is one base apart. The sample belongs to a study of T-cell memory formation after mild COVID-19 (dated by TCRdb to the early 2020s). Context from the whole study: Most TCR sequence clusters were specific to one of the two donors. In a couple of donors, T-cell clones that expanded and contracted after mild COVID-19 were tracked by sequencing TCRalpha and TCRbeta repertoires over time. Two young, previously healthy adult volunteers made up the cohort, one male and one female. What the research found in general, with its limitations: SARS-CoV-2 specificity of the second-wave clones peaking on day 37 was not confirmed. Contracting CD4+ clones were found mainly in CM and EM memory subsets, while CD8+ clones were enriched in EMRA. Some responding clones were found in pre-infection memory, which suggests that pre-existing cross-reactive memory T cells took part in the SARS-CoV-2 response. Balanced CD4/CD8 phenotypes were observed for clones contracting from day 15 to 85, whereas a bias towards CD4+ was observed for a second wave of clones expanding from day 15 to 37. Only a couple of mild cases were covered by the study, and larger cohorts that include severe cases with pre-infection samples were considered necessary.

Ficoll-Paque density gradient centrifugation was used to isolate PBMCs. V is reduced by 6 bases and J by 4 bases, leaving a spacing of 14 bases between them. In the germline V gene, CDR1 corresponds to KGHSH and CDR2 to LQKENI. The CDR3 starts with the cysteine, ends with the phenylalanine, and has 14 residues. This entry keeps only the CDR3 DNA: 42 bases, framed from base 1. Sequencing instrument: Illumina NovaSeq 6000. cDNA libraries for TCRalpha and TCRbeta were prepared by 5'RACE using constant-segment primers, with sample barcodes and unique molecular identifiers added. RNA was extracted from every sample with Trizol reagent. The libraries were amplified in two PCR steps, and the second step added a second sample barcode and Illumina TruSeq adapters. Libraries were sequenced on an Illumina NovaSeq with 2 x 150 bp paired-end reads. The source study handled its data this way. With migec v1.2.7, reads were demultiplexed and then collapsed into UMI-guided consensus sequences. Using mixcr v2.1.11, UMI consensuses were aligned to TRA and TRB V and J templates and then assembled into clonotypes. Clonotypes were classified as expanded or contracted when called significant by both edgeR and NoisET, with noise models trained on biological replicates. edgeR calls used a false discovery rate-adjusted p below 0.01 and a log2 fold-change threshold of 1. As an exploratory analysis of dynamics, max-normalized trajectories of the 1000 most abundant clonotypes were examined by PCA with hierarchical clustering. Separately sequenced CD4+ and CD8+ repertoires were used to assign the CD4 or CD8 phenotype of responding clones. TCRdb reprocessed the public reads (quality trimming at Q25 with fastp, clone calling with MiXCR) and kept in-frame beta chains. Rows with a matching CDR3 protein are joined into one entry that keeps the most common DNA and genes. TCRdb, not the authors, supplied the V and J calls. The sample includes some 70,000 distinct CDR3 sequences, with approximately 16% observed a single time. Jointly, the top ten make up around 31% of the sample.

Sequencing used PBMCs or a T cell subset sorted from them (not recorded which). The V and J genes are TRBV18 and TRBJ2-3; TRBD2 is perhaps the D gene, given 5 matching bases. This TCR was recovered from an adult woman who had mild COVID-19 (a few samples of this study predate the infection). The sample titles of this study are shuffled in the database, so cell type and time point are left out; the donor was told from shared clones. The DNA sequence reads TGTGCCAGCTCCGCTTCCGGGAACCCAGATACGCAGTATTTT. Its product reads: CASSASGNPDTQYF.